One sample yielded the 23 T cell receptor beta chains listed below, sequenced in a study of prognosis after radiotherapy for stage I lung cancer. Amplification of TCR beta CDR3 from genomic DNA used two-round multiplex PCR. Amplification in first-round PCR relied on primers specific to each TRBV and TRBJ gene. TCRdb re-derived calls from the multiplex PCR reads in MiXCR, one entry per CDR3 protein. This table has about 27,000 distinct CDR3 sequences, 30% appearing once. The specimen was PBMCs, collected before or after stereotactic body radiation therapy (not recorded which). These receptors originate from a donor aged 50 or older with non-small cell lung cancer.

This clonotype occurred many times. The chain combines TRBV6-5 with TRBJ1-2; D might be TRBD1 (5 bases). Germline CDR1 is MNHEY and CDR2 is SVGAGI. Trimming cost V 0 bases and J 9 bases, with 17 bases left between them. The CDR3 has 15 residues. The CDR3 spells CASSYSIGGGWRYTF. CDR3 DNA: TGTGCCAGCAGTTACTCGATCGGTGGGGGGTGGCGCTACACCTTC.

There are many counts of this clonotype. CDR3 bases: TGTGCCAGCAGCACCCGATCGACAGGTCTTGGGGCCAACGTCCTGACTTTC. This encodes CASSTRSTGLGANVLTF. The chain carries TRBV3-1 and TRBJ2-6; tentative D call: TRBD1 (6 bases). This CDR3 is 17 amino acids long. Trimming shortened V by 5 bases and J by 3 bases, and 17 bases separated the two germline ends. Germline lookup yields CDR1 LGHDT and CDR2 YNNKEL (reference sequence).

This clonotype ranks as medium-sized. CDR3 in DNA: TGTGCCAGTAGGGGCCTAACGGGGGCGAGAATTACCTATGGCTACACCTTC. It yields the protein CASRGLTGARITYGYTF. This chain links TRBV19 with TRBJ1-2, with D perhaps TRBD1 (6 bases). Per germline, CDR1 LNHDA and CDR2 SQIVND (reference sequence). V was trimmed by 6 bases and J by 4 bases, leaving 24 bases between them. The CDR3 has 17 amino acids. The whole variable domain, remainder taken from reference TRBV19 and TRBJ1-2, is DGGITQSPKYLFRKEGQNVTLSCEQNLNHDAMYWYRQDPGQGLRLIYYSQIVNDFQKGDIAEGYSVSREKKESFPLTVTSAQKNPTAFYLCASRGLTGARITYGYTFGSGTRLTVV.

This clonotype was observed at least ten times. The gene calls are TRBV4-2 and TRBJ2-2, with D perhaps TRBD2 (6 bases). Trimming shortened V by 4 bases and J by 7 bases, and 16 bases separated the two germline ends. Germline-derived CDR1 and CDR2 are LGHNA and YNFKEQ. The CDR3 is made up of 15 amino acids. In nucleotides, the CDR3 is TGTGCCAGCAGCCCCCAGGCGGGATTCAGCGGGGAGCTGTTTTTT. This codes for CASSPQAGFSGELFF.

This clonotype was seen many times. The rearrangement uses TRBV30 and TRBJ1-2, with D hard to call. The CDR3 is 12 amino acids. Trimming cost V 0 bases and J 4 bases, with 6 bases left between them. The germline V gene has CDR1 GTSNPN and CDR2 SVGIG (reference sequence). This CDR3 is CAWSVSSYGYTF. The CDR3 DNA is TGTGCCTGGAGTGTCAGCAGCTATGGCTACACCTTC. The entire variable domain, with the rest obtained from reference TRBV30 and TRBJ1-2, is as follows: SQTIHQWPATLVQPVGSPLSLECTVEGTSNPNLYWYRQAAGRGLQLLFYSVGIGQISSEVPQNLSASRPQDRQFILSSKKLLLSDSGFYLCAWSVSSYGYTFGSGTRLTVV.

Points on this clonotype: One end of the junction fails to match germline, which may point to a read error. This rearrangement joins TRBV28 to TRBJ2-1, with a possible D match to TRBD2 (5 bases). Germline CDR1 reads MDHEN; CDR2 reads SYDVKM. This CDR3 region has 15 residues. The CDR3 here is CVSSLRRYGRNEQFF. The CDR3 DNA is TGTGTCAGCAGTTTACGGAGGTATGGGCGAAATGAGCAGTTCTTC.

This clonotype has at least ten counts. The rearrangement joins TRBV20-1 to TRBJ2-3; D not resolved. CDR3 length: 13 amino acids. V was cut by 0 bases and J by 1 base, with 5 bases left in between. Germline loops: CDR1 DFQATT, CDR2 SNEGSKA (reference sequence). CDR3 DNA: TGCAGTGCTAGAGATCTCGGCACAGATACGCAGTATTTT. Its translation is CSARDLGTDTQYF.

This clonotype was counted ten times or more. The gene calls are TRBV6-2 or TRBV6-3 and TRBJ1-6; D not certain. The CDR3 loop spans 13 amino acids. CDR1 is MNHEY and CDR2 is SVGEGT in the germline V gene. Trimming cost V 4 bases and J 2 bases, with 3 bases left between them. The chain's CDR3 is CASSSTYNSPLHF. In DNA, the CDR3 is TGTGCCAGCAGTTCAACCTATAATTCACCCCTCCACTTT.

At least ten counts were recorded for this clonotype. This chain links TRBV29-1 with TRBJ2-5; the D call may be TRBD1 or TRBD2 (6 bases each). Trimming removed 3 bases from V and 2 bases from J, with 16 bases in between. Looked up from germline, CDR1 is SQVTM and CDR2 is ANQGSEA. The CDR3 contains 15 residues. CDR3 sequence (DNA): TGCAGCGTTGAGGAGGGGGTAGGTAGGCAAGAGACCCAGTACTTC. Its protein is CSVEEGVGRQETQYF. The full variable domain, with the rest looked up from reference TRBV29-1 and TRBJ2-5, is SAVISQKPSRDICQRGTSLTIQCQVDSQVTMMFWYRQQPGQSLTLIATANQGSEATYESGFVIDKFPISRPNLTFSTLTVSNMSPEDSSIYLCSVEEGVGRQETQYFGPGTRLLVL.

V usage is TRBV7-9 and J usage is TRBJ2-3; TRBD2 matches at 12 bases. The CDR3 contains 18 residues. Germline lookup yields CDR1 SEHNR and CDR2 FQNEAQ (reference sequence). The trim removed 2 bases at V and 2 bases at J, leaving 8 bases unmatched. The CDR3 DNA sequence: TGTGCCAGCAGCTTATTGGAAGGACTAGCGGGGCCCACAGATACGCAGTATTTT. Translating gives CASSLLEGLAGPTDTQYF.

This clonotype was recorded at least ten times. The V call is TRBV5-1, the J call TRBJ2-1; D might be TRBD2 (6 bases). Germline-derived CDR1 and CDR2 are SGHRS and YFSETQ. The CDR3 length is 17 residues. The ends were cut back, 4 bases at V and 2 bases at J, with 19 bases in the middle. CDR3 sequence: CASSKGFLALTYNEQFF. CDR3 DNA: TGCGCCAGCAGCAAGGGATTCCTAGCGTTAACCTACAATGAGCAGTTCTTC.

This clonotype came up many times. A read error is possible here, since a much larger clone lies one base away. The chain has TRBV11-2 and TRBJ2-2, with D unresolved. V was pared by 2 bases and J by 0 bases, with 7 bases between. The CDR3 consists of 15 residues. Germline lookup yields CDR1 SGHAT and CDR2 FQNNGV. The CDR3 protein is CASSLIRSNTGELFF. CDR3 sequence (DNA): TGTGCCAGCAGCTTAATACGGTCGAACACCGGGGAGCTGTTTTTT. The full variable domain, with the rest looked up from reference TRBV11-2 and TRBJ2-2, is EAGVAQSPRYKIIEKRQSVAFWCNPISGHATLYWYQQILGQGPKLLIQFQNNGVVDDSQLPKDRFSAERLKGVDSTLKIQPAKLEDSAVYLCASSLIRSNTGELFFGEGSRLTVL.

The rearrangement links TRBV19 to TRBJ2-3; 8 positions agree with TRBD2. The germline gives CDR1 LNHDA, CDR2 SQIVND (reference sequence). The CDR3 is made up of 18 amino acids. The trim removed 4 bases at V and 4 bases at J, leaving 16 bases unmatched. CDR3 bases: TGTGCCAGTAGTACACTCCTCCGATCAGCGGGAGAATCAGATACGCAGTATTTT. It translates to CASSTLLRSAGESDTQYF.

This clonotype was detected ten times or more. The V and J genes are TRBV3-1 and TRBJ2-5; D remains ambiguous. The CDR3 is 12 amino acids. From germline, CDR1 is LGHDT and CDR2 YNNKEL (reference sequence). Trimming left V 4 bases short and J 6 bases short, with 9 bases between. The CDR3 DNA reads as TGTGCCAGCAGCCCCTATCGGAAGACCCAGTACTTC. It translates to CASSPYRKTQYF.

The CDR3 loop reads CSARASGRAVSSDTQYF. CDR3 in DNA: TGCAGTGCTAGAGCTAGCGGGAGGGCCGTATCATCAGATACGCAGTATTTT. This chain joins TRBV20-1 and TRBJ2-3; 12 bases align to TRBD2. This CDR3 region has 17 residues. Trimming cost V 1 base and J 4 bases; bases outside gene matches: 9. Germline V gives CDR1 DFQATT, CDR2 SNEGSKA (reference sequence).

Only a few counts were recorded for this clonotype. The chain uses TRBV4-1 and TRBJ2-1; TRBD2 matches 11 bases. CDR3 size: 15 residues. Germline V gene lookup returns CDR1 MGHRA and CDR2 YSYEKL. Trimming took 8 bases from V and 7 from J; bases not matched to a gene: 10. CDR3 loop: CASQEVAGGRNEQFF. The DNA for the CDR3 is TGCGCCAGCCAAGAAGTAGCGGGAGGGCGGAATGAGCAGTTCTTC.

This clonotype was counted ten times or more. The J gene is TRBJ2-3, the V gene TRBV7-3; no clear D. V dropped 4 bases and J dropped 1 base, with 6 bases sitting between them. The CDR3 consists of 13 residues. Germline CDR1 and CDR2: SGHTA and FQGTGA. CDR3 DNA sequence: TGTGCCAGCAGCTCCGGAGGCACAGATACGCAGTATTTT. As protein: CASSSGGTDTQYF. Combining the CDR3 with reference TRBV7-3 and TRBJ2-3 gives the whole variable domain GAGVSQTPSNKVTEKGKYVELRCDPISGHTALYWYRQSLGQGPEFLIYFQGTGAADDSGLPNDRFFAVRPEGSVSTLKIQRTERGDSAVYLCASSSGGTDTQYFGPGTRLTVL.

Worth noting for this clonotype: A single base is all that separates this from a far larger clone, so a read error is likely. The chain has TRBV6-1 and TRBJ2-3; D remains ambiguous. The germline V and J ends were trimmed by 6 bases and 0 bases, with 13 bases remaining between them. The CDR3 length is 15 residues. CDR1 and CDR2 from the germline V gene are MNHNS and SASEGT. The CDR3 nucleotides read TGTGCCAGCAGCGAAAGTGACGGCAGCACAGATACGCAGTATTTT. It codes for CASSESDGSTDTQYF.

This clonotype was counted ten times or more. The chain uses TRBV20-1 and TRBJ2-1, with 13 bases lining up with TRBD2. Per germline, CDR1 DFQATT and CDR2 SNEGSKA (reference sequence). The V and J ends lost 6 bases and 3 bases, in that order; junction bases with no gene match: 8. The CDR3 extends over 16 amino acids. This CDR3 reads CSAHTSGGALYNEQFF. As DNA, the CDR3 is TGCAGTGCCCATACTAGCGGGGGGGCTCTCTACAATGAGCAGTTCTTC.

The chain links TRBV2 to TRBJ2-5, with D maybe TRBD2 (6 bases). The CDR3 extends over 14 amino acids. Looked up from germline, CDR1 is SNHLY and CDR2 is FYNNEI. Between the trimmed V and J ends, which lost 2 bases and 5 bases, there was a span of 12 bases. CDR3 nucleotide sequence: TGTGCCAGCAGTGAACAGGGAGGAGGGGAGACCCAGTACTTC. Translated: CASSEQGGGETQYF.

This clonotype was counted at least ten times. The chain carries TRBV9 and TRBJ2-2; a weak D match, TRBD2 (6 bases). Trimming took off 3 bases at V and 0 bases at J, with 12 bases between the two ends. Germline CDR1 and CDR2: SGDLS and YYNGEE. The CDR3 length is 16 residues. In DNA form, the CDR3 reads TGTGCCAGCAGCGCGGCCGGGACTCCGAACACCGGGGAGCTGTTTTTT. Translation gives CASSAAGTPNTGELFF.

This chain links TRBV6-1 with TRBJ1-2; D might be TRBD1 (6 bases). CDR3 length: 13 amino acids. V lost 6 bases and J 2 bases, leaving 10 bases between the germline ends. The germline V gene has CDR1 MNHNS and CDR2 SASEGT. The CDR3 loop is CASRQGSNYGYTF. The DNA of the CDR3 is TGTGCCAGCAGACAGGGAAGCAACTATGGCTACACCTTC.

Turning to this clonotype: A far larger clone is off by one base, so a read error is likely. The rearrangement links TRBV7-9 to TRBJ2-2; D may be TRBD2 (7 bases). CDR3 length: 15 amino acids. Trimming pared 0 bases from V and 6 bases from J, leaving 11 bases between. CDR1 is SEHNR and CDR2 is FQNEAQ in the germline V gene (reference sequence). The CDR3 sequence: CASSLAGGGPGELFF. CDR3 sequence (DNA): TGTGCCAGCAGCTTAGCGGGGGGGGGCCCCGGGGAGCTGTTTTTT.